Listed here are 3 T cell receptor beta chains from one sample, sequenced in a study of OX40 agonist ivuxolimab in advanced cancers. Data came from immunoSEQ multiplex PCR; TCRdb stores just in-frame clones and leaves some out. The top ten hold less than 4.5% of the sample, which has roughly 55,000 clones, roughly three quarters seen once. The material sequenced was CD4+ or CD8+ T cells sorted from blood, taken in a trial of the OX40 agonist ivuxolimab. These receptors were obtained from an adult with an advanced solid tumor such as melanoma, head and neck, liver or kidney cancer.

CDR3 residues: CASSPRTGTNTGELFF. DNA of the CDR3: TGTGCCAGTAGTCCACGGACAGGAACGAACACCGGGGAGCTGTTTTTT. V and J are TRBV19 and TRBJ2-2; 7 bases fit TRBD1. This CDR3 region has 16 residues. CDR1 and CDR2 (germline): LNHDA, SQIVND (reference sequence). Trimming at V came to 5 bases and at J to 0 bases, leaving 6 bases not matched to a gene.

The rearrangement uses TRBV5-4 and TRBJ1-3; D gene unclear. Trimming took off 4 bases at V and 6 bases at J, with 14 bases between the two ends. Germline lookup yields CDR1 SGHNT and CDR2 YYREEE (reference sequence). This CDR3 is 14 amino acids long. CDR3 coding DNA: TGTGCCAGCAGCGGCTCCCGCCCTCTAAACACCATATATTTT. It translates to CASSGSRPLNTIYF. The variable domain in full, completed from reference TRBV5-4 and TRBJ1-3, reads ETGVTQSPTHLIKTRGQQVTLRCSSQSGHNTVSWYQQALGQGPQFIFQYYREEENGRGNFPPRFSGLQFPNYSSELNVNALELDDSALYLCASSGSRPLNTIYFGEGSWLTVV.

CDR3: CASSYSVWDSSTDTQYF. CDR3 nucleotides: TGTGCCAGCAGCTATAGTGTGTGGGACTCGAGCACAGATACGCAGTATTTT. This sequence joins TRBV7-2 and TRBJ2-3; D perhaps matches TRBD2 (6 bases). The CDR3 loop spans 17 amino acids. The germline V and J ends were trimmed by 4 bases and 0 bases, with 17 bases remaining between them. The germline V gene has CDR1 SGHTA and CDR2 FQGNSA.